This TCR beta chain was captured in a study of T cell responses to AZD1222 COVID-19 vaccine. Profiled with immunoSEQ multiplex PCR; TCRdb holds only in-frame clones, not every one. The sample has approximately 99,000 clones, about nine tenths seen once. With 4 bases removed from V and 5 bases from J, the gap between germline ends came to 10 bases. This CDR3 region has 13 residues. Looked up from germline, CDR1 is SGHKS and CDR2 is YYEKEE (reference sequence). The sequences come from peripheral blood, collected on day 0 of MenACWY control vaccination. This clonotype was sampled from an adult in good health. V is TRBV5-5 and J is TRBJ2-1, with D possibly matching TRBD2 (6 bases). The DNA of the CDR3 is TGTGCCAGCAGCCGGGACTTTAACAATGAGCAGTTCTTC. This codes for CASSRDFNNEQFF.